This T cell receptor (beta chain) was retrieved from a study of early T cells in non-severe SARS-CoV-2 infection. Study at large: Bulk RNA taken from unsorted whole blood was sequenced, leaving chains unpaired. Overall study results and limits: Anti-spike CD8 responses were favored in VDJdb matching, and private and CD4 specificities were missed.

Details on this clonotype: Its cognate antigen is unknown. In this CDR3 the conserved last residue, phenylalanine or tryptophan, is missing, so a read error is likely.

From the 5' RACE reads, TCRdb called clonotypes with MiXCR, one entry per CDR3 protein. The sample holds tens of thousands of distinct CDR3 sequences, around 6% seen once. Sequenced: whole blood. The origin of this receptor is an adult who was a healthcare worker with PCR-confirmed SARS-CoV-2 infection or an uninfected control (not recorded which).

The CDR3 loop reads CAWSLGTKTEAFC. DNA for the CDR3: TGTGCCTGGAGCCTCGGGACTAAGACTGAAGCTTTCTGT. This chain uses TRBV30 with TRBJ1-1; D perhaps matches TRBD1 (5 bases). The length of the CDR3 is 13 residues. Trimming left V 3 bases short and J 5 bases short, with 13 bases between. CDR1 GTSNPN and CDR2 SVGIG come from the germline V gene (reference sequence).